This T cell receptor beta chain was found in a study of CD8 T cells in ankylosing spondylitis. Overall study results and limits: It appeared that ankylosing spondylitis blood was characterized by a TCR beta motif of several highly homologous variants.

From germline, CDR1 is SQVTM and CDR2 ANQGSEA. The CDR3 runs 14 residues. V shed 0 bases, J shed 5 bases, and the junction held 4 bases outside the gene matches. This clonotype was counted between two and nine times. What it recognizes is unknown. TCRdb fed the 5' RACE reads into MiXCR, producing one record per CDR3 protein. Here the sample spans more than 600,000 distinct CDR3 sequences, around 17% being singletons. This rearrangement joins TRBV29-1 to TRBJ2-3, with 8 bases identical to TRBD1. The receptor was derived from a male donor with ankylosing spondylitis. Sequencing was done on a sample of blood, either unsorted or a sorted T cell fraction (not recorded which). This chain's CDR3 is CSVEDRTGIDTQYF. CDR3 nucleotides: TGCAGCGTTGAAGATCGGACAGGGATAGATACGCAGTATTTT.